The T cell receptor beta chain described here comes from a study of blood T cells in healthy people across ages. CDR1 and CDR2 (germline): MNHNS, SASEGT. The CDR3 contains 14 residues. V shed 2 bases, J shed 8 bases, and the junction held 6 bases outside the gene matches. The use of a sample-barcoded 5' primer and a J-beta primer mix characterized a second PCR of 7 to 11 cycles. TCRdb re-derived calls from the 5' RACE reads in MiXCR, one entry per CDR3 protein. The profile shows about 930,000 distinct CDR3 sequences, 25% to 30% of them singletons. The same sample was also used in a study of T cells of mothers and their children.

The sample was blood. This sequence was found in a woman between 40 and 50 years old in good health. The chain recombines TRBV6-1 with TRBJ2-1, with TRBD1 matching 7 bases. DNA for the CDR3: TGTGCCAGCAGTGAACCCCGGACAGGCGATGAGCAGTTCTTC. Translating it yields CASSEPRTGDEQFF.